Listed below are T cell receptor beta chains from one sample, sequenced in a study of CD8+ T cells in alopecia areata. This table comes from immunoSEQ multiplex PCR, and its TCRdb copy is limited to in-frame clones, with some not included. The top ten hold under 0.9% of the sample, which has more than 85,000 clones, less than 50% seen once. Sequenced: CD4+ T cells sorted from blood. The source of these receptors is a human donor with alopecia areata. The conserved cysteine and the conserved F or W are not part of the CDR3 here. The D gene is left open where the match is weak.

v_gene	j_gene	d_gene	CDR3aa
TRBV5-6	TRBJ1-2	-	ASSLSRGYT
TRBV28	TRBJ2-5	TRBD1	ASRRTGGEETQY
TRBV7-2	TRBJ2-3	-	ASSLEGRRLDTQY
TRBV29-1	TRBJ2-3	-	SVVLGGQDTQY
TRBV9	TRBJ1-2	-	ASSFQGDGYT
TRBV29-1	TRBJ2-2	-	SVEGQEGGELF
TRBV14	TRBJ1-2	-	ASSQDLQGMNT
TRBV28	TRBJ2-6	-	ASSSGSGANVLT
TRBV5-1	TRBJ2-5	-	ASTWAGQGQETQY
TRBV30	TRBJ2-7	-	AWTRGRISYEQY
TRBV29-1	TRBJ2-3	-	SAESRGYTDTQY
TRBV29-1	TRBJ2-1	-	SVELFLDFYNEQF
TRBV6-5	TRBJ1-4	-	ASSQGQQNEKLF
TRBV5-1	TRBJ2-1	-	ASSSERGEQF
TRBV25-1	TRBJ1-6	-	ASSESWGVGASPLH
TRBV20-1	TRBJ2-3	TRBD1	SALQGDTQY
TRBV30	TRBJ1-2	-	AWSKQWGRSTNYGYT
TRBV30	TRBJ2-1	-	AWTTGSGPFYNEQF
TRBV29-1	TRBJ1-2	-	SVSLRLNYGYT
TRBV29-1	TRBJ2-3	-	SGRERLGGDTQY
TRBV4-1	TRBJ1-2	TRBD1	ASSQPTGGTYGYT
TRBV2	TRBJ2-5	-	ASRGSQETQY
TRBV6-5	TRBJ2-4	TRBD1	ATRGPDIQY
TRBV7-2	TRBJ2-7	TRBD1	ASRPTGAYEQY
TRBV29-1	TRBJ1-1	TRBD1	SVARQGGTEAF
TRBV29-1	TRBJ2-3	-	SVERLAGAGDTQY